Listed below are T cell receptor beta chains from one sample, sequenced in a study of OX40 agonist ivuxolimab in advanced cancers. Sequencing was performed with immunoSEQ multiplex PCR; in TCRdb, only in-frame clones are kept and a portion is missing. The repertoire holds around 18,000 clones, with 87% as singletons. Sequencing used CD4+ or CD8+ T cells sorted from blood, obtained in a trial of the OX40 agonist ivuxolimab. The receptors originated from an adult with an advanced solid tumor such as melanoma, head and neck, liver or kidney cancer. The CDR3 runs from the conserved cysteine through the conserved F or W. A D gene is named only where the DNA matches it firmly. Clone size is stated in some rows and not others, as once, few, many or a class when expanded.

clone_size | j_call | v_call | d_call | cdr3_aa | cdr3_nt
. | TRBJ2-1 | TRBV6-4 | . | CASSDSSAAGNYNEQFF | TGTGCCAGCAGTGACTCCTCAGCGGCGGGTAACTACAATGAGCAGTTCTTC
. | TRBJ1-6 | TRBV30 | . | CAWAEGVSYNSPLHF | TGTGCCTGGGCCGAAGGGGTGTCCTATAATTCACCCCTCCACTTT
. | TRBJ2-7 | TRBV27 | TRBD2 | CASSLAGDAYEQYF | TGTGCCAGCAGTTTAGCGGGAGACGCCTACGAGCAGTACTTC
once | TRBJ1-5 | TRBV9 | TRBD1 | CASSRTGNQPQHF | TGTGCCAGCAGCCGGACAGGGAATCAGCCCCAGCATTTT
. | TRBJ1-3 | TRBV23-1 | . | CASSLRPGNTIYF | TGCGCCAGCAGTCTCCGACCTGGAAACACCATATATTTT
. | TRBJ1-5 | TRBV2 | . | CASIGQSNQPQHF | TGTGCCAGCATCGGACAGAGCAATCAGCCCCAGCATTTT
. | TRBJ2-7 | TRBV5-1 | TRBD1 | CASSLGGHDEQYF | TGCGCCAGCAGCTTAGGGGGCCATGACGAGCAGTACTTC
. | TRBJ2-7 | TRBV6-6 | TRBD2 | CASSLGLAGYYEQYF | TGTGCCAGCAGTCTCGGACTAGCGGGGTACTACGAGCAGTACTTC
. | TRBJ2-1 | TRBV7-9 | . | CASRSSNRVHNEQFF | TGTGCCAGCAGATCGAGCAACAGGGTCCACAATGAGCAGTTCTTC
. | TRBJ1-1 | TRBV7-6 | . | CASSLVVVNTEAFF | TGTGCCAGCAGCTTAGTGGTAGTGAACACTGAAGCTTTCTTT